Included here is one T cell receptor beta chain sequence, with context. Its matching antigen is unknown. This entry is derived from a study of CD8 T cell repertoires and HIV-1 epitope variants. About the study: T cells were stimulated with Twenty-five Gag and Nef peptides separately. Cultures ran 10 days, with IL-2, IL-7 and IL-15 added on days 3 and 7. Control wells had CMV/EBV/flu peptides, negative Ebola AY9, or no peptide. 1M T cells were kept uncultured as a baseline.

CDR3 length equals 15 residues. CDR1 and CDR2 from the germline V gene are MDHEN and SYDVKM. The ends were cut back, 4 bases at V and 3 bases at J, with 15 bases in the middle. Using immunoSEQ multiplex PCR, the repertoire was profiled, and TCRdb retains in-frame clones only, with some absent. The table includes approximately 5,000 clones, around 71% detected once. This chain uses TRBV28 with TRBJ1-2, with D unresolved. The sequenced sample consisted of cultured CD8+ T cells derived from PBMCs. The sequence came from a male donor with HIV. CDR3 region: CASSSARVADYGYTF. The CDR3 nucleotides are TGTGCCAGCAGTTCCGCCCGGGTCGCCGACTATGGCTACACCTTC.